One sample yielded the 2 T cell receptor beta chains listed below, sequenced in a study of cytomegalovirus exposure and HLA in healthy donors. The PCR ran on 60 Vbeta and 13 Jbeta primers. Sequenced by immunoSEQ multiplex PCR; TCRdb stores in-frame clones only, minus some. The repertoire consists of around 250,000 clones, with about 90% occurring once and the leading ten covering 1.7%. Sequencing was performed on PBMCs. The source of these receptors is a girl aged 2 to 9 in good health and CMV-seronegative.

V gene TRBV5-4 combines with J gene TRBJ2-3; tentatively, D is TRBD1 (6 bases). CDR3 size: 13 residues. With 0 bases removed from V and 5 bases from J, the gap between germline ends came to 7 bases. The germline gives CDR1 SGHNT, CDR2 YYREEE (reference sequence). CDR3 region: CASSLGGLDTQYF. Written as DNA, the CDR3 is TGTGCCAGCAGCTTGGGGGGGCTAGATACGCAGTATTTT.

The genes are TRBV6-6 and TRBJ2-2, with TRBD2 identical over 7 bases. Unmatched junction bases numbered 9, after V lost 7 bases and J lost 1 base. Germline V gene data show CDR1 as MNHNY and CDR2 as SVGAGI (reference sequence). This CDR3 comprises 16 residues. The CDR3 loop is CASTQVGGRNTGELFF. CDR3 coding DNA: TGTGCCAGCACCCAAGTGGGGGGGAGGAACACCGGGGAGCTGTTTTTT.